A single sample is the source of the 6 T cell receptor beta chains below, sequenced in a study of blood T cell repertoires in COVID-19. Sequenced by immunoSEQ multiplex PCR; TCRdb stores in-frame clones only, minus some. The sample records over 350,000 clones, about nine tenths being singletons. Sequenced: PBMCs or T cells enriched from blood (not recorded which). The receptors originated from a woman in her thirties or forties who had been exposed to COVID-19.

About this clone itself: A read error may account for a junction end that differs from germline. This chain links TRBV7-7 with TRBJ2-7, with D possibly matching TRBD2 (6 bases). The CDR3 spans 13 residues. Germline-derived CDR1 and CDR2 are SSHAT and FNYEAQ (reference sequence). The CDR3 bases are TGTGCTAGCAGCTTAGCGGAGAGCTACGAGCAGTACTTC. Translated: CASSLAESYEQYF.

This clone was recorded many times. This chain connects TRBV7-6 to TRBJ2-7; 12 bases fit TRBD1. The CDR3 covers 14 residues. V dropped 4 bases and J dropped 7; count of bases not matched to a gene: 5. Per the germline V gene, CDR1 is SGHVS and CDR2 is FNYEAQ. The CDR3 DNA follows: TGTGCCAGCAGCTCCGGGACAGGGGGCCTTGAGCAGTACTTC. Amino acids: CASSSGTGGLEQYF.

The chain employs TRBV25-1 and TRBJ1-2; D not resolved. The CDR3 length is 16 residues. CDR1 and CDR2 (germline): MGHDK, SYGVNS. The germline V and J ends were trimmed by 2 bases and 0 bases, with 13 bases remaining between them. In DNA, the CDR3 is TGTGCCAGCAGTGAAGGGCGCCTCACCGCTAACTATGGCTACACCTTC. This codes for CASSEGRLTANYGYTF.

The genes are TRBV9 and TRBJ1-3; 7 nucleotides agree with TRBD1. Unmatched junction bases numbered 11, after V lost 3 bases and J lost 2 bases. This CDR3 spans 17 amino acids. The germline CDR1 and CDR2 sequences are SGDLS and YYNGEE. CDR3 residues: CASSARGNDRAGNTIYF. Written as DNA, the CDR3 is TGTGCCAGCAGCGCGCGTGGAAATGACAGGGCTGGAAACACCATATATTTT.

The chain combines TRBV24-1 with TRBJ1-2, with D perhaps TRBD1 (5 bases). CDR1 and CDR2 from the germline V gene are KGHDR and SFDVKD. The CDR3 contains 13 residues. V lost 6 bases and J lost 7, with 14 bases in between. CDR3: CATSSSKQAGYTF. CDR3 bases: TGTGCCACCAGTAGCTCTAAACAGGCTGGCTACACCTTC.

This sequence joins TRBV19 and TRBJ2-3; 12 bases match TRBD2. Germline V gene data show CDR1 as LNHDA and CDR2 as SQIVND (reference sequence). Losses at the gene ends were 7 bases for V and 3 bases for J; bases not matched to a gene: 8. There are 16 residues in the CDR3. The CDR3 nucleotides are TGTGCCAGTACCCTGACTAGCGGGAGAAGGACAGATACGCAGTATTTT. This sequence encodes CASTLTSGRRTDTQYF.